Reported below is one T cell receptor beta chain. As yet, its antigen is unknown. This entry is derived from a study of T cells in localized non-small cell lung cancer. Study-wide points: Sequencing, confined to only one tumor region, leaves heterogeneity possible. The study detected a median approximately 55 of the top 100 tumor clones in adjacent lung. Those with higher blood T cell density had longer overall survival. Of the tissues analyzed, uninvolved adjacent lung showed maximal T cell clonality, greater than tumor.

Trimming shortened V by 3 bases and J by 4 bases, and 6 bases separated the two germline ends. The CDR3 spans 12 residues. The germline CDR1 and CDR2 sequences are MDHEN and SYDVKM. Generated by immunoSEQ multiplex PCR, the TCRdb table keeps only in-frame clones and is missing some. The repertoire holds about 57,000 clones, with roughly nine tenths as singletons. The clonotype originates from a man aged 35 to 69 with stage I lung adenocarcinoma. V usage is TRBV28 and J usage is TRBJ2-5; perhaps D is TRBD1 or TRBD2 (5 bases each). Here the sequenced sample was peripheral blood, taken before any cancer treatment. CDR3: CASSLRGETQYF. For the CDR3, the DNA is TGTGCCAGCAGTTTGAGGGGAGAGACCCAGTACTTC.